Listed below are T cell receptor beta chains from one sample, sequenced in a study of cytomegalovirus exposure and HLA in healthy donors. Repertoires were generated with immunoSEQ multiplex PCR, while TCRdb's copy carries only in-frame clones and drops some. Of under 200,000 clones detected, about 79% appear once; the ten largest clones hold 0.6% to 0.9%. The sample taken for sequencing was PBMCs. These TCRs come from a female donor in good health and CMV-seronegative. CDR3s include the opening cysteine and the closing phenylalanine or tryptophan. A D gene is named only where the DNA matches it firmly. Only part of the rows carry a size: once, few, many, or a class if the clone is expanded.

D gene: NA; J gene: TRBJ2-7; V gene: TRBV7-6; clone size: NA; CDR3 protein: CASSSPRGSEQYF; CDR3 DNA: TGTGCCAGCAGCTCCCCCCGCGGGTCCGAGCAGTACTTC
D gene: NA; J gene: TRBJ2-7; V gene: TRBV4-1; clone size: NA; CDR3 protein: CASSPFMQRSSYEQYF; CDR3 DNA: TGCGCCAGCAGCCCCTTCATGCAGAGGAGCTCCTACGAGCAGTACTTC
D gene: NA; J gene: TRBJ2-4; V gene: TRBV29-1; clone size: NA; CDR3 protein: CSVTDRLGNIQYF; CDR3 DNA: TGCAGCGTGACAGACCGACTAGGTAACATTCAGTACTTC
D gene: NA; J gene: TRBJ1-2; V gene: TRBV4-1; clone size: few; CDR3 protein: CASSPHPRTSLYGHTF; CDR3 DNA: TGCGCCAGCAGCCCCCACCCCCGGACAAGTCTCTATGGCCACACCTTC
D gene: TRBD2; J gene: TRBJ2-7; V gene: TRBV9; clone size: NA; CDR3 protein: CASSKEGGYEQYF; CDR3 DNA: TGTGCCAGCAGCAAGGAGGGAGGGTACGAGCAGTACTTC
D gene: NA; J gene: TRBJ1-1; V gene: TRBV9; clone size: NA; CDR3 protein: CASSVALGEAFF; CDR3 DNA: TGTGCCAGCAGCGTAGCTCTCGGGGAAGCTTTCTTT
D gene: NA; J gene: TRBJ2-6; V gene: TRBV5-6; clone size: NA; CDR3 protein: CASSRREAGANVLTF; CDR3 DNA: TGTGCCAGCAGCCGCCGGGAAGCTGGGGCCAACGTCCTGACTTTC
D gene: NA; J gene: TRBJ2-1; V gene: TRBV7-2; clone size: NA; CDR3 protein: CASSLQLVSYNEQFF; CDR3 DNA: TGTGCCAGCAGCCTCCAACTAGTGAGCTACAATGAGCAGTTCTTC
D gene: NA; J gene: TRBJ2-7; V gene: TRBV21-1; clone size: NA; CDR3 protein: CASSKDPTPGSYEQYF; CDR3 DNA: TGTGCCAGCAGCAAAGATCCGACTCCGGGGTCCTACGAGCAGTACTTC
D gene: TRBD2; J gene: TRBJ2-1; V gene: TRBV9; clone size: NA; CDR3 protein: CASSTSGRGYNEQFF; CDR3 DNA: TGTGCCAGCAGCACTAGCGGGAGAGGTTACAATGAGCAGTTCTTC
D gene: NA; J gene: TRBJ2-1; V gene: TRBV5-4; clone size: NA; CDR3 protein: CASSLVREANEQFF; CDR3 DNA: TGTGCCAGCAGCTTGGTGAGGGAGGCCAATGAGCAGTTCTTC
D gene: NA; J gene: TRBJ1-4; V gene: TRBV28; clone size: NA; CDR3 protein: CASSCQGCEKLFF; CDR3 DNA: TGTGCCAGCAGTTGTCAGGGTTGTGAAAAACTGTTTTTT
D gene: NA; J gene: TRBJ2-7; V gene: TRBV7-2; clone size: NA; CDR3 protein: CASSFGLASSYEQYF; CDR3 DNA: TGTGCCAGCAGCTTTGGTCTAGCGAGCTCCTACGAGCAGTACTTC
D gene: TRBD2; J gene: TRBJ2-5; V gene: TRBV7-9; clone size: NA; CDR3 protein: CASSLGGSGGLETQYF; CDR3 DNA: TGTGCCAGCAGCTTAGGAGGTAGCGGGGGTTTGGAGACCCAGTACTTC
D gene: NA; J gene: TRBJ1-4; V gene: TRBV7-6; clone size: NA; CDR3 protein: CASSPLGRAVNEKLFF; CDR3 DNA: TGTGCCAGCAGCCCGCTGGGCAGGGCAGTAAATGAAAAACTGTTTTTT
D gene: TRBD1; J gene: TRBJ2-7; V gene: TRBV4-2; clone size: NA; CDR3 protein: CASSIKTGDEQYF; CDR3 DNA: TGTGCCAGCAGCATTAAAACAGGGGACGAGCAGTACTTC
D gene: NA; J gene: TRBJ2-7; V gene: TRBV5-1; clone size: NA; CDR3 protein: CASSVDSYEQYF; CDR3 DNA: TGCGCCAGCAGCGTTGACAGCTACGAGCAGTACTTC
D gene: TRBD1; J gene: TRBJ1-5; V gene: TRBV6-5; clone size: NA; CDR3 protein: CASSHRGSGNQPQHF; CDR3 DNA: TGTGCCAGCAGTCACAGGGGATCGGGCAATCAGCCCCAGCATTTT
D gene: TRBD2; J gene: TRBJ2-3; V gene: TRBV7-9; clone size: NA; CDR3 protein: CASSLGGLAGGQYF; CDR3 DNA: TGTGCCAGCAGCCTAGGGGGACTAGCGGGGGGGCAGTATTTT
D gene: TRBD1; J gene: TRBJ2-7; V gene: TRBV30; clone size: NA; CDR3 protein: CAWGDRLNEQYF; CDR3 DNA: TGTGCCTGGGGGGACAGGTTAAACGAGCAGTACTTC
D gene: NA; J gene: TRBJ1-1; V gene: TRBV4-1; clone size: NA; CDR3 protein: CASSATGTEAFF; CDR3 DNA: TGCGCCAGCAGCGCGACGGGCACTGAAGCTTTCTTT
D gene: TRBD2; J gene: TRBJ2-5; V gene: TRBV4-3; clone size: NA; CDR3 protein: CASSARLAGDTKTQYF; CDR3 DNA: TGCGCCAGCAGCGCCCGACTAGCGGGAGACACCAAGACCCAGTACTTC
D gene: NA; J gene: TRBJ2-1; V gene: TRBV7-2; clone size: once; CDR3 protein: CASSPLIVNEQFF; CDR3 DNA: TGTGCCAGCAGCCCACTAATTGTAAATGAGCAGTTCTTC
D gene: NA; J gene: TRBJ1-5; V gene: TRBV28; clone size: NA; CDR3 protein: CASSLSPQYQGYNQPQHF; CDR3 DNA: TGTGCCAGCAGTTTAAGTCCACAATATCAGGGGTACAATCAGCCCCAGCATTTT
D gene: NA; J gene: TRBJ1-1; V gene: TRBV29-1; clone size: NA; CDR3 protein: CSILQGLNTEAFF; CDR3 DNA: TGCAGCATCCTCCAGGGACTTAACACTGAAGCTTTCTTT
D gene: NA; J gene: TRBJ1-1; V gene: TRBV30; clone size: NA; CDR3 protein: CASTGTSRSRNTEAFF; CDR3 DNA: TGTGCCTCTACCGGGACATCAAGAAGCCGGAACACTGAAGCTTTCTTT
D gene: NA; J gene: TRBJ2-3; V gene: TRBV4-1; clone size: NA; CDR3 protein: CASSPSSGQGVYGQYF; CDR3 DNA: NA
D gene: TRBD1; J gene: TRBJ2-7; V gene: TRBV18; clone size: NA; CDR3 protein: CASSQGQGDHSYEQYF; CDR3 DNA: TGTGCCAGCTCACAAGGACAGGGGGACCACTCCTACGAGCAGTACTTC
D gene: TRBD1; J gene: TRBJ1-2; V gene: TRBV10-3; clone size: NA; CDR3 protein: CAISDGTGGNYGYTF; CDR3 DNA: TGTGCCATCAGTGACGGGACAGGGGGGAACTATGGCTACACCTTC
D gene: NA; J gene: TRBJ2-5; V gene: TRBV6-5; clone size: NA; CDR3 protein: CASSYEVSKTQYF; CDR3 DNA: TGTGCCAGCAGTTACGAGGTCTCAAAGACTCAGTACTTC
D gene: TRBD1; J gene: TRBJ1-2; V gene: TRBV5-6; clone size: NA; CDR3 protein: CASSDRDSFGGYTF; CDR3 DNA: TGTGCCAGCAGCGACAGGGACAGCTTCGGTGGCTACACCTTC
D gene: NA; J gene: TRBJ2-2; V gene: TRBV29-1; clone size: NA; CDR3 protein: CSVNSRPSGELFF; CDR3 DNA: TGCAGCGTTAATAGTCGTCCATCCGGGGAGCTGTTTTTT
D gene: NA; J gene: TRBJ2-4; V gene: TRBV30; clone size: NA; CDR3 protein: CAWSGYWGREKAKNIQYF; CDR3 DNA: TGTGCCTGGAGTGGGTATTGGGGGCGGGAGAAGGCCAAAAACATTCAGTACTTC
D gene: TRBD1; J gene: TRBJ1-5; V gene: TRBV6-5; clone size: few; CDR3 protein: CASSLGTGSNQPQHF; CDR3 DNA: TGTGCCAGCAGCCTCGGGACAGGTAGCAATCAGCCCCAGCATTTT
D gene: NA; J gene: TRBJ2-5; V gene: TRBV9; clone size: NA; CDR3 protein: CASTPEDSRRETQYF; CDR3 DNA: TGTGCCAGCACCCCCGAGGACAGTCGAAGGGAGACCCAGTACTTC
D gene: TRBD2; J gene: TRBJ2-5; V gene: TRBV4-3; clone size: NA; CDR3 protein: CASSQDWSSGAGETQYF; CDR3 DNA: TGCGCCAGCAGCCAAGATTGGTCTAGCGGGGCCGGGGAGACCCAGTACTTC
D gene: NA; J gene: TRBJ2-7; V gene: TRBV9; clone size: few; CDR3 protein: CASSGGTGEWYEQYF; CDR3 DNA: TGTGCCAGCAGCGGGGGGACTGGGGAATGGTACGAGCAGTACTTC
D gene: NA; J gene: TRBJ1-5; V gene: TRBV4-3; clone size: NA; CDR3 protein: CASSQDSRDKRTISNQPQHF; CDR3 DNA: TGCGCCAGCAGCCAAGATTCCCGGGACAAGAGAACAATTAGCAATCAGCCCCAGCATTTT
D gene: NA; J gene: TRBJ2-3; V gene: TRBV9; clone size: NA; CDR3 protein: CASNPARGDATDTQYF; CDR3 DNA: TGTGCCAGCAACCCGGCCAGGGGGGACGCTACAGATACGCAGTATTTT
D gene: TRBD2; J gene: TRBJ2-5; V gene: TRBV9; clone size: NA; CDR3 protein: CASSATGRRETQYF; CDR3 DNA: TGTGCCAGCAGCGCGACCGGGAGGCGAGAGACCCAGTACTTC
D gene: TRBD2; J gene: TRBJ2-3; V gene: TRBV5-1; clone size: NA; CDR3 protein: CASSLATTSATDTQYF; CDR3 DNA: TGCGCCAGCAGCTTGGCTACGACTAGCGCCACAGATACGCAGTATTTT